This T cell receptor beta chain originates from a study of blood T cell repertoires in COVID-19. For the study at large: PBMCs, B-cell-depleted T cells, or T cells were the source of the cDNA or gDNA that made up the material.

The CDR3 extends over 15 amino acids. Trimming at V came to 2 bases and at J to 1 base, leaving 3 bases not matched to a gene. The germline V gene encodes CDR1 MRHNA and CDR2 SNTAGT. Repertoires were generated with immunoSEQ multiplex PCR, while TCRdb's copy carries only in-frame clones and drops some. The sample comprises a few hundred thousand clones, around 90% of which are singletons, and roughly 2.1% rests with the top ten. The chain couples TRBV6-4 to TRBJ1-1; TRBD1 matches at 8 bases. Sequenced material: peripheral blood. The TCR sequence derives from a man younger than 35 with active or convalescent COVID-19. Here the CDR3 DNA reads TGTGCCAGCAGTGACCCTGGGACAGGGAACACTGAAGCTTTCTTT. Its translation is CASSDPGTGNTEAFF.